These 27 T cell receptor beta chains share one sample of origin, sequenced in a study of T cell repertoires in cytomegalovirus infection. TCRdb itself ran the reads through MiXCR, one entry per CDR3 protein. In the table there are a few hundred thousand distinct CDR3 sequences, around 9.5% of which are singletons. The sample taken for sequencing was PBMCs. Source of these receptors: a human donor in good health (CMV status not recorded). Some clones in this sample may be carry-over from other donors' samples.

The CDR3 DNA is TGTGCCATCAGTGAGCCGATTAGGGGGCCAAGTCAACATTTT. It specifies CAISEPIRGPSQHF. The chain has TRBV10-3 and TRBJ1-5, with 7 bases matching TRBD1. V gave up 2 bases and J gave up 16 bases; unmatched junction bases: 14. The CDR3 is made up of 14 amino acids. Germline CDR1 is ENHRY and CDR2 is SYGVKD.

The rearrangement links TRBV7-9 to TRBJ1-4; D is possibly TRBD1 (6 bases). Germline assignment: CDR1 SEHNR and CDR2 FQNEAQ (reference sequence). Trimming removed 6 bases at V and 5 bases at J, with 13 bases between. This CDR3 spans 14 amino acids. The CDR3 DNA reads TGTGCCAGCAGTACAGGGCGTCCCAATGAAAAACTGTTTTTT. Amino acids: CASSTGRPNEKLFF.

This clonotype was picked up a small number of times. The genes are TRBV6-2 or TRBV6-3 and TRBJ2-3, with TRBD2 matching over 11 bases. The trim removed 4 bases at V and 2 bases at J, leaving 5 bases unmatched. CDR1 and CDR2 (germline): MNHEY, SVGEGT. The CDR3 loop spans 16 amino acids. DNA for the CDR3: TGTGCCAGCAGTTCCCCGGGACTAGCGGTCACAGATACGCAGTATTTT. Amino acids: CASSSPGLAVTDTQYF.

For the CDR3, the DNA is TGTGCCAGCAGCCGCTCTGGGCAGGGGGCCCACGAGCAGTACTTC. Encoded protein: CASSRSGQGAHEQYF. The chain is built from TRBV7-9 and TRBJ2-7, with 8 bases identical to TRBD1. V lost 5 bases and J lost 5; bases outside the gene matches: 11. The CDR3 has 15 amino acids. Germline V CDR1 and CDR2: SEHNR, FQNEAQ (reference sequence).

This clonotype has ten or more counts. The CDR3 reads CASSSFPATNEKLFF. The DNA for the CDR3 is TGTGCCAGCAGCTCTTTCCCCGCAACTAATGAAAAACTGTTTTTT. This chain links TRBV7-2 with TRBJ1-4, with D hard to call. The V gene lost 4 bases and the J gene lost 0 bases, with 9 bases spanning the gap. Germline V gene sequence: CDR1 SGHTA, CDR2 FQGNSA. The CDR3 runs 15 residues.

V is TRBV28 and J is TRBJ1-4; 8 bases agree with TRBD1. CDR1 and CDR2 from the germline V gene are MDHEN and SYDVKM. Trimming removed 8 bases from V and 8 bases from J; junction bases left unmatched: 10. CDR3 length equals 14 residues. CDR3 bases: TGTGCCAGCCGGGTGGACAGGGTAAAAGAAAAACTGTTTTTT. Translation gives CASRVDRVKEKLFF.

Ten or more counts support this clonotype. Here the CDR3 reads CASSPINRDWVVNEQFF. The CDR3 region has the DNA TGCGCCAGCAGCCCAATTAACCGGGACTGGGTAGTTAATGAGCAGTTCTTC. The chain joins TRBV4-3 to TRBJ2-1; possible D gene TRBD2, 6 bases. The CDR3 covers 17 residues. The germline V and J ends were trimmed by 4 bases and 7 bases, with 23 bases remaining between them. Germline V CDR1 and CDR2: LGHNA, YSLEER.

CDR3 coding DNA: TGTGCCACCACCCCCAATCCGGACAGGGTTAATGAGCAGTTCTTC. This encodes CATTPNPDRVNEQFF. This chain joins TRBV19 and TRBJ2-1; 8 positions agree with TRBD1. V was pared by 10 bases and J by 7 bases, with 15 bases of the junction left unmatched. In germline, CDR1 is LNHDA, CDR2 SQIVND (reference sequence). The CDR3 covers 15 residues.

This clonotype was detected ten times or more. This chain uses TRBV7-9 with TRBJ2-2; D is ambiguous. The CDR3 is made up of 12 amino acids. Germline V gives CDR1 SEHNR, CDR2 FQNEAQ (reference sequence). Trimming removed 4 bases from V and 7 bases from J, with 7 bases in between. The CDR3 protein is CASSYLGGELFF. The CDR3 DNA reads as TGTGCCAGCAGCTACTTGGGCGGGGAGCTGTTTTTT.

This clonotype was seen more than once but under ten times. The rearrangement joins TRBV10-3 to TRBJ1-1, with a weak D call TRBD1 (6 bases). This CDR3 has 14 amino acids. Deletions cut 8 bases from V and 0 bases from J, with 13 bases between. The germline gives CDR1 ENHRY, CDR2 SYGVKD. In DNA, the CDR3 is TGTGCCATCGGGAGAGGACAGATGAACACTGAAGCTTTCTTT. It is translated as CAIGRGQMNTEAFF.

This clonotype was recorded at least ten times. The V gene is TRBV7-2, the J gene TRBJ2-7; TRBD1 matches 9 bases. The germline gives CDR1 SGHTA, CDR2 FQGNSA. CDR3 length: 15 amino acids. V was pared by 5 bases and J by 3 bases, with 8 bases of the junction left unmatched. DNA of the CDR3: TGTGCCAGCAGCGTACAACAGGGGGCAATCTACGAGCAGTACTTC. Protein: CASSVQQGAIYEQYF.

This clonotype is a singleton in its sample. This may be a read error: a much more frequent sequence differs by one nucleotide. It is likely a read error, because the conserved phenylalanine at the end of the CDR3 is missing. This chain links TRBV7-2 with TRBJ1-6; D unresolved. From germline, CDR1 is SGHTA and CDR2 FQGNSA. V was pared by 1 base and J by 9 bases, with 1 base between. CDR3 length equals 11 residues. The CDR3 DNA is TGTGCCAGCAGCTTAGGTTCACCCCTCCACTCT. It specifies CASSLGSPLHS.

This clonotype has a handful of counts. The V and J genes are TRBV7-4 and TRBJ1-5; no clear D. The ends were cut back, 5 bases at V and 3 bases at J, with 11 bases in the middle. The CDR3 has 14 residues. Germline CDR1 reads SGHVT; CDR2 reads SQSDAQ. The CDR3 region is CASSHGRFNQPQHF. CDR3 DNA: TGTGCCAGCAGCCACGGCAGATTCAATCAGCCCCAGCATTTT.

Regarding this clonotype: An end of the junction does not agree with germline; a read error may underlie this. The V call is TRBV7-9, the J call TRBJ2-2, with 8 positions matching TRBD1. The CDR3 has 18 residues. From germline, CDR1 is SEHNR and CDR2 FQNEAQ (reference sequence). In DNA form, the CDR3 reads TGTACCAGCAGCTTACCCCCCCCGGGGACAGGGAACACCGGGGAGCTGTTTTTT. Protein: CTSSLPPPGTGNTGELFF.

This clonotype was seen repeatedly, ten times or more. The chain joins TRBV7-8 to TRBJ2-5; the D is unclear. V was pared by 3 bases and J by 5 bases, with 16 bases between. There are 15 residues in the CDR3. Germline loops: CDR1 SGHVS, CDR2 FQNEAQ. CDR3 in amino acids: CASSFNFFSLETQYF. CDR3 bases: TGTGCCAGCAGCTTTAATTTCTTCAGCCTCGAGACCCAGTACTTC.

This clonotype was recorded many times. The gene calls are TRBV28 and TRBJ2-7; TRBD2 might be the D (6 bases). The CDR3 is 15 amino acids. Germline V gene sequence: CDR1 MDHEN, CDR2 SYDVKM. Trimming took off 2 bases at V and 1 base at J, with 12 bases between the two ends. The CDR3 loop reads CASSLGLALSYEQYF. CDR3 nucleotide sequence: TGTGCCAGCAGTTTAGGGCTAGCGCTTTCCTACGAGCAGTACTTC. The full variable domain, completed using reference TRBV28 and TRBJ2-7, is DVKVTQSSRYLVKRTGEKVFLECVQDMDHENMFWYRQDPGLGLRLIYFSYDVKMKEKGDIPEGYSVSREKKERFSLILESASTNQTSMYLCASSLGLALSYEQYFGPGTRLTVT.

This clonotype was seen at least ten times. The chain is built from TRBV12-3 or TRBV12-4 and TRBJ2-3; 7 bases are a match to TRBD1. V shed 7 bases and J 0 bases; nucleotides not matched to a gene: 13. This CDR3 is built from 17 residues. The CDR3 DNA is TGTGCCAGCACCACTAGGACAGGCCCTTCTAGCACAGATACGCAGTATTTT. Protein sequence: CASTTRTGPSSTDTQYF.

The CDR3 sequence is CASSQVGASYEQYF. The CDR3 DNA sequence: TGCGCCAGCAGCCAAGTTGGGGCCTCCTACGAGCAGTACTTC. The chain carries TRBV4-1 and TRBJ2-7; the D gene is possibly TRBD1 (5 bases). Trimming took off 1 base at V and 0 bases at J, with 7 bases between the two ends. Germline CDR1 MGHRA, CDR2 YSYEKL. This CDR3 has 14 residues.

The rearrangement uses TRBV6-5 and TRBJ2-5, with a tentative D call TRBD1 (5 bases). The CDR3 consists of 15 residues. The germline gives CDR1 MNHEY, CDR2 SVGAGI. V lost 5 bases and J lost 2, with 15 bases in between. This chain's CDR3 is CASSPFDSLQETQYF. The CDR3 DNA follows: TGTGCCAGCAGTCCTTTCGACAGCCTACAAGAGACCCAGTACTTC.

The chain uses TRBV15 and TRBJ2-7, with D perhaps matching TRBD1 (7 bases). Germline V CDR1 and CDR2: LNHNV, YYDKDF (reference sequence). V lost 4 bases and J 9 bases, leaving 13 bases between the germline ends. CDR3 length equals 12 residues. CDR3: CATSTQGGGQYF. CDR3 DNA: TGTGCCACCAGCACCCAGGGGGGAGGGCAGTACTTC. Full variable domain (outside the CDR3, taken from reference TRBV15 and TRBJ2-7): DAMVIQNPRYQVTQFGKPVTLSCSQTLNHNVMYWYQQKSSQAPKLLFHYYDKDFNNEADTPDNFQSRRPNTSFCFLDIRSPGLGDTAMYLCATSTQGGGQYFGPGTRLTVT.

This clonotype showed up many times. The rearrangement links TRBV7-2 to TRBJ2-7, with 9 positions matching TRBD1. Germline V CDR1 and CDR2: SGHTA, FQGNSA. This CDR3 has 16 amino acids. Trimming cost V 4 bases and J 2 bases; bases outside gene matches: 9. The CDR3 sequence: CASSWVRRTGAYEQYF. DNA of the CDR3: TGTGCCAGCAGCTGGGTGCGTAGGACAGGGGCCTACGAGCAGTACTTC.

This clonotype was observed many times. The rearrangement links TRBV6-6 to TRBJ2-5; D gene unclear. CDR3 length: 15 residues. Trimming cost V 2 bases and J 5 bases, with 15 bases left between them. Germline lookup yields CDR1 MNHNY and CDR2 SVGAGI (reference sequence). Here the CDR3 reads CASSYQVGSAETQYF. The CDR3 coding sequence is TGTGCCAGCAGTTACCAGGTGGGATCTGCGGAGACCCAGTACTTC.

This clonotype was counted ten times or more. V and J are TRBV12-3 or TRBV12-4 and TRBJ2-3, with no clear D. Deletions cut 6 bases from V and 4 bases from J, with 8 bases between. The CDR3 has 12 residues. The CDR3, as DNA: TGTGCCAGCAGCCTCAAAGCAGATACGCAGTATTTT. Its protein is CASSLKADTQYF.

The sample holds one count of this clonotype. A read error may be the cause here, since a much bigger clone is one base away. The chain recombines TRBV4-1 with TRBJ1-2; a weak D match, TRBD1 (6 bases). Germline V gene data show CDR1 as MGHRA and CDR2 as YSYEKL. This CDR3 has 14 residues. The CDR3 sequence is CASSQERGPMGFTF. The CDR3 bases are TGTGCCAGCAGCCAAGAACGGGGGCCTATGGGCTTCACCTTC.

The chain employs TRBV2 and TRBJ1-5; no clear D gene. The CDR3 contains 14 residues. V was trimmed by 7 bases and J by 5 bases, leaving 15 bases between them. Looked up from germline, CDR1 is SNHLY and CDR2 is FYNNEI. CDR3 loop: CASTPSAADQPQHF. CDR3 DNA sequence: TGTGCCAGCACCCCCTCCGCAGCGGATCAGCCCCAGCATTTT.

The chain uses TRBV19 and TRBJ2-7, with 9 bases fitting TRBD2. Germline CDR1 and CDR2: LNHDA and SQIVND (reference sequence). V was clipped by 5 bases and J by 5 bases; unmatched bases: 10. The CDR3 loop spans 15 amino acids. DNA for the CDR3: TGTGCCAGTAGTTCGGGACTAGCAGCCTCACACGAGCAGTACTTC. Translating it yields CASSSGLAASHEQYF.

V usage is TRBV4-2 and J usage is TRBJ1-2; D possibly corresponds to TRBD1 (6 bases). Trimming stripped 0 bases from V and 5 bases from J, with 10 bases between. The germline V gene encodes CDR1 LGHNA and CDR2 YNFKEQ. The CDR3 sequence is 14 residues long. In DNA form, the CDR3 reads TGTGCCAGCAGCCAAGATGGACAGCTTTATGGCTACACCTTC. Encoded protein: CASSQDGQLYGYTF.